This T cell receptor (beta chain) was profiled in a study of blood T cell repertoires in COVID-19. Whole-study context: From T cells, B-cell-depleted T cells, or PBMCs came the material, which was cDNA or gDNA.

The length of the CDR3 is 15 residues. Germline CDR1 is SGHRS and CDR2 is YFSETQ. The ends were cut back, 0 bases at V and 2 bases at J, with 9 bases in the middle. Original analysis: The authors estimated nucleated cell counts from reference gene primer amplification. Clones were read by immunoSEQ multiplex PCR, and TCRdb kept only the in-frame ones, dropping some. V and J calls and clone size are as listed in that table; D and trimming were resolved from the DNA. The data show around 280,000 clones, roughly 86% seen once. This TCR came from a man between 70 and 80 years old with acute or convalescent COVID-19. The chain couples TRBV5-1 to TRBJ1-3, with D maybe TRBD1 (5 bases). The sample taken for sequencing was peripheral blood. CDR3 sequence reads: CASSLAPGAGNTIYF. DNA for the CDR3: TGCGCCAGCAGCTTGGCCCCGGGGGCTGGAAACACCATATATTTT. The entire variable domain, with the rest obtained from reference TRBV5-1 and TRBJ1-3, is as follows: KAGVTQTPRYLIKTRGQQVTLSCSPISGHRSVSWYQQTPGQGLQFLFEYFSETQRNKGNFPGRFSGRQFSNSRSEMNVSTLELGDSALYLCASSLAPGAGNTIYFGEGSWLTVV.